These T cell receptor beta chains were read from a single sample in a study of vaccination effects on CD4 cells after COVID-19. The antigens these receptors bind are not known. Only in-frame clones appear in the TCRdb table, and some are missing; sequencing was by immunoSEQ multiplex PCR. In the table there are fewer than 85,000 clones, around 76% of which are singletons. The sequenced sample was CD4+ T cells from PBMCs cultured with SARS-CoV-2 spike peptides, obtained before COVID-19 vaccination. All receptors derive from a human donor who received a COVID-19 vaccine. Each CDR3 is given with its conserved first and last residue. D genes are given only for firm matches. Rows may omit the clone size; those that give it use once, few, many or a size class.

cdr3_length | j_call | d_call | clone_size | v_call | cdr3_nt | cdr3_aa
16 | TRBJ2-1 | TRBD2 | NA | TRBV5-1 | TGCGCCAGCAGCCCCGCTCGGGGACTAGCGAACAATGAGCAGTTCTTC | CASSPARGLANNEQFF
16 | TRBJ2-2 | TRBD1 | NA | TRBV5-1 | TGCGCCAGCAGCTCCCCGACAGGGGGGAACACCGGGGAGCTGTTTTTT | CASSSPTGGNTGELFF
14 | TRBJ2-4 | NA | NA | TRBV15 | TGTGCCACCAGCAGAGATCCGGGATTAAACATTCAGTACTTC | CATSRDPGLNIQYF
11 | TRBJ1-2 | NA | NA | TRBV7-2 | TGTGCCAGCAGCGAGAACTATGGCTACACCTTC | CASSENYGYTF
14 | TRBJ1-1 | NA | NA | TRBV19 | TGTGCCTCCAAACGGGGACCTATGAACACTGAAGCTTTCTTT | CASKRGPMNTEAFF
15 | TRBJ1-6 | NA | NA | TRBV9 | TGTGCCAGCAGCGGAGGACAGTCCTATAATTCACCCCTCCACTTT | CASSGGQSYNSPLHF
16 | TRBJ1-1 | NA | NA | TRBV9 | TGTGCCAGCAGCTACCTAACTCCAGGTATGAACACTGAAGCTTTCTTT | CASSYLTPGMNTEAFF
14 | TRBJ2-1 | TRBD2 | few | TRBV28 | TGTGCCAGTTCAGCGGGGGGCTCTAACCATGAGCAGTTCTTC | CASSAGGSNHEQFF
16 | TRBJ2-5 | TRBD1 | NA | TRBV25-1 | TGTGCCAGCAGTGAGTCTATGGGACAGGGCCCAGAGACCCAGTACTTC | CASSESMGQGPETQYF
15 | TRBJ1-4 | TRBD1 | once | TRBV10-2 | TGCGCCAGCAGTGAGATAGGGGGCAGGAATGAAAAACTGTTTTTT | CASSEIGGRNEKLFF
16 | TRBJ1-1 | NA | few | TRBV19 | TGTGCCAGTAGTGCACTGTCTGGGGCTAACACCGCCGGAGCTTTCTTT | CASSALSGANTAGAFF
14 | TRBJ2-3 | NA | NA | TRBV24-1 | TGTGCCACCAGTGATTCTCGGATCACAGATACGCAGTATTTT | CATSDSRITDTQYF
16 | TRBJ1-1 | TRBD1 | NA | TRBV18 | TGTGCCAGCTCACCCGGACAGGGCGTAATGAACACTGAAGCTTTCTTT | CASSPGQGVMNTEAFF
15 | TRBJ1-3 | TRBD1 | NA | TRBV5-1 | TGCGCCAGCAGCCTTGGACAGGGGTACGGAAACACCATATATTTT | CASSLGQGYGNTIYF
14 | TRBJ1-6 | NA | NA | TRBV7-9 | TGTGCCAGCAGCTTAGCCGGCGGAGCTCCACCCCTCCACTTT | CASSLAGGAPPLHF
14 | TRBJ2-1 | NA | NA | TRBV5-1 | TGCGCCAGCAGCTCGGACACAAACTACAATGAGCAGTTCTTC | CASSSDTNYNEQFF
14 | TRBJ2-2 | NA | NA | TRBV7-3 | TGTGCCAGCAGTCCCACCAGGGACAACGGGGAGCTGTTTTTT | CASSPTRDNGELFF
15 | TRBJ2-5 | NA | NA | TRBV5-8 | TGTGCCAGCTCGGGACAAGGGGGATACCAAGAGACCCAGTACTTC | CASSGQGGYQETQYF
16 | TRBJ1-2 | NA | NA | TRBV18 | TGTGCCAGCTCACCCCAGGAATCGAGCGCTAACTATGGCTACACCTTC | CASSPQESSANYGYTF
12 | TRBJ1-2 | NA | few | TRBV6-4 | TGTGCCAGCAGTGTTTCAGGGTTTGGCTACACCTTC | CASSVSGFGYTF
13 | TRBJ1-2 | TRBD1 | NA | TRBV5-1 | TGCGCCAGCAGCCCCGGGACAGTCTATGGCTACACCTTC | CASSPGTVYGYTF
15 | TRBJ2-3 | NA | NA | TRBV7-6 | TGTGCCAGCAGCTTGATGGCGTCTAGCACAGATACGCAGTATTTT | CASSLMASSTDTQYF
15 | TRBJ2-5 | NA | NA | TRBV18 | TGTGCCAGCTCACCAATGGGAGGACTTCAAGAGACCCAGTACTTC | CASSPMGGLQETQYF
14 | TRBJ1-5 | NA | NA | TRBV6-2/TRBV6-3 | TGTGCCAGCAGTTACGGAGGGACAAGTCAGCCCCAGCATTTT | CASSYGGTSQPQHF
19 | TRBJ2-3 | TRBD2 | NA | TRBV19 | TGTGCCAGTAGTCTTCAGATCACCTCTCGCGGGGGGGCCTCAGATACGCAGTATTTT | CASSLQITSRGGASDTQYF
18 | TRBJ2-3 | TRBD2 | few | TRBV9 | TGTGCCAGCAGCGCGTACTCGACTAGCGGGGGGGCGGTAGATACGCAGTATTTT | CASSAYSTSGGAVDTQYF
17 | TRBJ2-2 | TRBD2 | NA | TRBV11-2 | TGTGCCAGCAGCAAAAACATAGCGGGCGGGAGGGGCGGGGAGCTGTTTTTT | CASSKNIAGGRGGELFF
15 | TRBJ2-5 | TRBD2 | NA | TRBV18 | TGTGCCAGCTCACCACTAGCGGGTGCCCAAGAGACCCAGTACTTC | CASSPLAGAQETQYF
14 | TRBJ1-1 | NA | NA | TRBV7-2 | TGTGCCAGCAGCTTAGCTGGGCTTTACGGTGAAGCTTTCTTT | CASSLAGLYGEAFF
11 | TRBJ1-1 | NA | few | TRBV5-8 | TGTGCCAGCATCACAGAAAGGAAAGCTTTCTTT | CASITERKAFF
15 | TRBJ1-3 | NA | once | TRBV11-2 | TGTGCCAGCAGCTCAATGTCTTACTCTGGAAACACCATATATTTT | CASSSMSYSGNTIYF
14 | TRBJ2-3 | NA | NA | TRBV12-5 | TGTGCTAGTGGCCAAAACACTAACACAGATACGCAGTATTTT | CASGQNTNTDTQYF
15 | TRBJ2-4 | TRBD2 | NA | TRBV19 | TGTGCCAGTAGTATCTATGGGGGGGACAAAAACATTCAGTACTTC | CASSIYGGDKNIQYF
15 | TRBJ2-5 | TRBD2 | NA | TRBV24-1 | TGTGCCACTGCCCAGGACGGGAGGTACCAAGAGACCCAGTACTTC | CATAQDGRYQETQYF
15 | TRBJ1-2 | TRBD1 | NA | TRBV11-2 | TGTGCCAGCAGAAATCAGGGGGCCTACAACTATGGCTACACCTTC | CASRNQGAYNYGYTF
14 | TRBJ2-2 | NA | once | TRBV18 | TGTGCCAGCTCACCACCTACATCCCCCGGGGAGCTGTTTTTT | CASSPPTSPGELFF
17 | TRBJ2-4 | TRBD1 | NA | TRBV3-1/TRBV3-2 | TGTGCCAGCAGCCAAGTCGGGCGGACAGGAGCCAAAAACATTCAGTACTTC | CASSQVGRTGAKNIQYF
14 | TRBJ1-5 | NA | NA | TRBV30 | TGTGCCTGGAGTGTCGCTGGGGGGGTTCAGCCCCAGCATTTT | CAWSVAGGVQPQHF
16 | TRBJ1-2 | NA | few | TRBV4-1 | TGCGCCAGCAGCCAAGAAGGGACGAGTATGAGGTATGGCTACACCTTC | CASSQEGTSMRYGYTF
15 | TRBJ2-5 | TRBD1 | NA | TRBV5-1 | TGCGCCAGCAAGCCCCTAGGACAGGGCCAAGAGACCCAGTACTTC | CASKPLGQGQETQYF
16 | TRBJ1-3 | NA | NA | TRBV18 | TGTGCCAGCTCACCCGGTTTGCGGAGCTCTGGAAACACCATATATTTT | CASSPGLRSSGNTIYF